The subject of this entry is one TCR beta chain. The target antigen is unknown. The CDR3 length is 12 residues. Germline lookup yields CDR1 ENHRY and CDR2 SYGVKD. Trimming took off 4 bases at V and 2 bases at J, with 5 bases between the two ends. TCRdb passed the RACE reads through MiXCR, listing each CDR3 protein once. The data contain under 95,000 distinct CDR3 sequences, 8.5% to 9% of them singletons. These data originate in a study of human T cells and chemical hapten exposure. Study in general: Patients were mainly female, each with alopecia areata, totalis or universalis. Study conclusions and caveats: Alopecia in the donors means their immune response may deviate from healthy people's.

Noted time point: pre-sensitization, week 0. Treatment indicated: therapeutic diphenylcyclopropenone sensitization with weekly scalp DPC. This specimen was whole blood, taken in connection with sensitization to the hapten diphenylcyclopropenone (DPC). This receptor was taken from a man aged 40-50 years with alopecia areata. Some clones in this sample may be carry-over from other donors' samples. The V call is TRBV10-3, the J call TRBJ2-5; no clear D gene. The CDR3 loop reads CAISAIQETQYF. CDR3 nucleotide sequence: TGTGCCATCAGTGCGATTCAAGAGACCCAGTACTTC.